The 2 T cell receptor beta chains in this list originate from one sample, sequenced in a study of shared clonotypes between healthy human individuals (dated by TCRdb to the early 2020s). The method behind the library was the immunoSEQ multiplex PCR assay. TCRdb stores this immuneACCESS table with in-frame sequences only. Part of the clones is absent; in the studies checked, under half of the shortfall reflects unresolved V genes, and no reason is known for the rest. The sample profile shows around 1,000,000 clones; about 80% of them were found once. The ten largest clones represent 0.7% to 0.95% of the sample. Sequences were obtained from memory CD4+ T cells from PBMCs. The sample's cell subset or site, from its label and the paper: CD45RA-negative fraction. The receptor source for this set is a man aged 18 to 29 in good health. Some clones in this sample may be carry-over from other donors' samples.

The rearrangement links TRBV5-8 to TRBJ2-1; 11 nucleotides agree with TRBD2. The CDR3 is 16 amino acids. The ends lost 1 base at V and 5 bases at J; junction bases unmatched: 5. Looked up from germline, CDR1 is SGHTS and CDR2 is YDEGEE. CDR3 in amino acids: CASSLIGTSGHNEQFF. The CDR3 nucleotides are TGTGCCAGCAGCTTGATCGGGACTAGCGGTCACAATGAGCAGTTCTTC.

The J gene is TRBJ2-3, the V gene TRBV27; TRBD1 aligns across 9 bases. In germline, CDR1 is MNHEY, CDR2 SMNVEV (reference sequence). V dropped 7 bases and J dropped 1; count of bases not matched to a gene: 3. The CDR3 contains 14 residues. The CDR3 sequence: CASKWDRGTDTQYF. For the CDR3, the DNA is TGTGCCAGCAAATGGGACAGGGGCACAGATACGCAGTATTTT.